This T cell receptor beta chain derives from a study of cytomegalovirus exposure and HLA in healthy donors. Study-wide points: Despite most TCR sequences being rare, some public TCRs occurred in many donors.

Comments on this clone: Its target is not known.

Amplification used 60 Vbeta primers and 13 Jbeta primers. Authors' methods: Later reanalysis found 60 million to 90 million unique TCR beta chains, approximately 11 million of them shared. Sequencing used immunoSEQ multiplex PCR; TCRdb keeps in-frame clones, though not all of them. That table is the source of V, J and clone size, and D and trimming were worked out from the DNA. In total, the table holds about 96,000 clones. This CDR3 spans 15 amino acids. Germline CDR1 SGHTA, CDR2 FQGTGA. Trimming pared 5 bases from V and 7 bases from J, leaving 15 bases between. The V call is TRBV7-3, the J call TRBJ1-6; D remains ambiguous. Sequencing used PBMCs. The receptor was isolated from a woman aged 25 to 45 in good health and CMV-seronegative. The CDR3, as DNA: TGTGCCAGCAGCCTCCGGTCCCCGGGGAATTCACCCCTCCACTTT. It specifies CASSLRSPGNSPLHF.